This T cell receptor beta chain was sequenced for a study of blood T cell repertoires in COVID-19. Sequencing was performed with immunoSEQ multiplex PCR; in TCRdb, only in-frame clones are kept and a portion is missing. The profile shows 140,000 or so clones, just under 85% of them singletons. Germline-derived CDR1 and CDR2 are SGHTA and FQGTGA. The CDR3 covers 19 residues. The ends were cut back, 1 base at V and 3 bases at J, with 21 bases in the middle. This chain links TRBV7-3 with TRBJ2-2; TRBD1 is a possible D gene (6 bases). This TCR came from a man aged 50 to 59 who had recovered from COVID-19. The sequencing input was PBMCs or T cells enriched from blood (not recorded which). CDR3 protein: CASSLNREGAQEHTGELFF. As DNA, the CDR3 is TGTGCCAGCAGCTTAAACAGGGAAGGGGCCCAGGAACACACCGGGGAGCTGTTTTTT.